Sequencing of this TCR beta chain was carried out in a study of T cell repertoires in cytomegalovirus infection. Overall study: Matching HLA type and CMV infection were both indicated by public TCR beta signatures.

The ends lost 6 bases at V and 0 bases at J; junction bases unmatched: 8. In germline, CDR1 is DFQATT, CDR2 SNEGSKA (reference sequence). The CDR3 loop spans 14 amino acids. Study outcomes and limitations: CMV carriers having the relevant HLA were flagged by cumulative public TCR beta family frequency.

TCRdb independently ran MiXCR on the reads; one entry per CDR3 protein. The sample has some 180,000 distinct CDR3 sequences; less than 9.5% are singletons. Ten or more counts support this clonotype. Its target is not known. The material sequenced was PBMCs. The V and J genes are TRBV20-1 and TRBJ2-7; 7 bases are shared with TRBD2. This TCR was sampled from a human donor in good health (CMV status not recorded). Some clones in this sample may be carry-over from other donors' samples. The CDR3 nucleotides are TGCAGTGCAACACATACTAGCGACTCCTACGAGCAGTACTTC. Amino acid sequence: CSATHTSDSYEQYF.